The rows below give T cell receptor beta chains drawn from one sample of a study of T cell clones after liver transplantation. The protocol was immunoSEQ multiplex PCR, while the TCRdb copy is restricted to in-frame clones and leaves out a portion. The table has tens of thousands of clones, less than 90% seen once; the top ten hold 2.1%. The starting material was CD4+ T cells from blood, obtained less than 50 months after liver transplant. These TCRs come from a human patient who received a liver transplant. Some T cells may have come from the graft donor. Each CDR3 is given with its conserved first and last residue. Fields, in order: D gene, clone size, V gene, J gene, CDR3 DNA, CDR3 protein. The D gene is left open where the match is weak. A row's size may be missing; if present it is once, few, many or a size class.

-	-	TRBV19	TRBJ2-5	TGTGCCACCCAGAAAGAGACCCAGTACTTC	CATQKETQYF
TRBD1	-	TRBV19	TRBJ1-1	TGTGCCAGTAGTCCGGGACAGGAGAACACTGAAGCTTTCTTT	CASSPGQENTEAFF
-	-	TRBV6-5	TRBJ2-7	TGTGCCAGCAGTTACTCTTATGAGATAGGCAACGAGCAGTACTTC	CASSYSYEIGNEQYF
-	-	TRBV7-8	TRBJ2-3	TGTGCCAGCAGCTTGAATCGCCAGACAGATACGCAGTATTTT	CASSLNRQTDTQYF
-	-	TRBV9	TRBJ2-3	TGTGCCAGCAGCGTCTTGAGCGGCACAGATACGCAGTATTTT	CASSVLSGTDTQYF
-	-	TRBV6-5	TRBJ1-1	TGTGCCAGCAGACCCCTTATTACCCTGGGGGCTGAAGCTTTCTTT	CASRPLITLGAEAFF
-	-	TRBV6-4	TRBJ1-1	TGTGCCAGCAGTGGACAGTTGGGGACTGAAGCTTTCTTT	CASSGQLGTEAFF
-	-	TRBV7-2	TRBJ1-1	TGTGCCAGCAGCTCAAATCCCCCGGTAGGGGCTTTCTTT	CASSSNPPVGAFF
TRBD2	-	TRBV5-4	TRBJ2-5	TGTGCCAGCAGCTCGGGACTAGCGGGAGGAGAGACCCAGTACTTC	CASSSGLAGGETQYF
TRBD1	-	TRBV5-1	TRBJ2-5	TGCGCCAGCAGAATGACAGGGATGGAGACCCAGTACTTC	CASRMTGMETQYF
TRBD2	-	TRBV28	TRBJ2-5	TGTGCCAGCAGGCGGACTAGCGGTTTAGAGACCCAGTACTTC	CASRRTSGLETQYF
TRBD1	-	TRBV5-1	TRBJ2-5	TGCGCCAGCAGCTTGGGGGGGACAGGCCCCCAAGAGACCCAGTACTTC	CASSLGGTGPQETQYF
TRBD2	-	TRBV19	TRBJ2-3	TGTGCCAGTCAGGGGGGGACTAGCGGGATTAGCACAGATACGCAGTATTTT	CASQGGTSGISTDTQYF
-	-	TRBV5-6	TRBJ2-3	TGTGCCAGCAGCGAGGACGGCCGTAGCACAGATACGCAGTATTTT	CASSEDGRSTDTQYF
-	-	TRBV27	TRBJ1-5	TGTGCCAGCAGAATGGTCGGCGGGCCCCAGCATTTT	CASRMVGGPQHF
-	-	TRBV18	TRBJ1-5	TGTGCCAGCTCACCACTCCCGGGCGAAAAGCCCCAGCATTTT	CASSPLPGEKPQHF
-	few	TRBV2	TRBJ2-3	TGTGCCAGCAGAGACGGGCCCACCGAGTCGGATACGCAGTATTTT	CASRDGPTESDTQYF
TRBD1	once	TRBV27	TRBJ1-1	TGTGCCAGCAGTTTCCCCGCGACAGGGGGCCGAGCTTTCTTT	CASSFPATGGRAFF
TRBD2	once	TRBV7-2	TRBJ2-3	TGTGCCAGCAGCTCCCGTCGGGGGGAGAATACGCAGTATTTT	CASSSRRGENTQYF
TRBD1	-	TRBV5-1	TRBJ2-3	TGCGCCAGCAGCTTGGGAAGACAGGGGCTAGATACGCAGTATTTT	CASSLGRQGLDTQYF
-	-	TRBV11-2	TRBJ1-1	TGTGCCAGCAGCTTAGTAGAGGCTTTCTTT	CASSLVEAFF
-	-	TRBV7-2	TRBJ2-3	TGTGCCAGCAGCCCGCAGGCAGTCACAGATACGCAGTATTTT	CASSPQAVTDTQYF
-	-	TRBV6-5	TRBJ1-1	TGTGCCAGCTGTCTTACTCAGAACACTGAAGCTTTCTTT	CASCLTQNTEAFF
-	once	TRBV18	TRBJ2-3	TGTGCCAGCTCACCGGTGGGAAGCAGCACAGATACGCAGTATTTT	CASSPVGSSTDTQYF